The 17 T cell receptor beta chains listed next were all sequenced from one sample in a study of cytomegalovirus exposure and HLA in healthy donors. Primers: 60 Vbeta forward and 13 Jbeta reverse. Produced via immunoSEQ multiplex PCR; TCRdb's table is partial and in-frame only. The table records about 120,000 clones, 65% to 90% of them present only once. Sequencing used PBMCs. All receptors come from a woman in her 40s in good health and CMV-seronegative.

The chain joins TRBV28 to TRBJ1-2; the D is unclear. Deletions cut 5 bases from V and 8 bases from J, with 12 bases between. The CDR3 covers 12 residues. CDR1 and CDR2 from the germline V gene are MDHEN and SYDVKM. The CDR3 coding sequence is TGTGCCAGCAGTCCCAGGCGCCGGGGCTACACCTTC. It is translated as CASSPRRRGYTF.

V gene TRBV5-5 combines with J gene TRBJ2-5, with a tentative D call TRBD2 (6 bases). The J call is uncertain, as TRBJ2-7 better fits the DNA end. Germline CDR1 reads SGHKS; CDR2 reads YYEKEE (reference sequence). The CDR3 is made up of 15 amino acids. The CDR3 sequence: CASSLGYYGGGEQYF. In nucleotides, the CDR3 is TGTGCCAGCAGCTTGGGATACTACGGGGGTGGCGAGCAGTACTTC.

This clone has just a few counts. The rearrangement links TRBV6-6 to TRBJ2-5, with 7 bases fitting TRBD2. The trim removed 5 bases at V and 2 bases at J, leaving 8 bases unmatched. The germline gives CDR1 MNHNY, CDR2 SVGAGI (reference sequence). This CDR3 has 15 amino acids. The CDR3 here is CASSPRGGLQETQYF. The CDR3, as DNA: TGTGCCAGCAGTCCCCGCGGGGGACTTCAAGAGACCCAGTACTTC.

DNA of the CDR3: TGTGCCAGCAGTGAAGTTTTGAGGGGCGGGAGTGGCGAGCAGTACTTC. This encodes CASSEVLRGGSGEQYF. The rearrangement joins TRBV6-1 to TRBJ2-7; 7 bases match TRBD2. CDR1 and CDR2 (germline): MNHNS, SASEGT. The CDR3 extends over 16 amino acids. V was clipped by 1 base and J by 6 bases; unmatched bases: 12.

V usage is TRBV19 and J usage is TRBJ2-4, with D possibly matching TRBD2 (6 bases). The CDR3 is 13 residues long. Between the trimmed V and J ends, which lost 3 bases and 8 bases, there was a span of 11 bases. The V gene's germline CDR1 is LNHDA and CDR2 SQIVND (reference sequence). CDR3 nucleotides: TGTGCCAGTAGTATGGCCAGGGAGGACATTCAGTACTTC. As protein: CASSMAREDIQYF. Full variable domain (rest looked up from reference TRBV19 and TRBJ2-4): DGGITQSPKYLFRKEGQNVTLSCEQNLNHDAMYWYRQDPGQGLRLIYYSQIVNDFQKGDIAEGYSVSREKKESFPLTVTSAQKNPTAFYLCASSMAREDIQYFGAGTRLSVL.

This chain links TRBV5-1 with TRBJ2-7, with TRBD2 identical over 12 bases. The J call may be incorrect, as the DNA end agrees better with TRBJ2-5. CDR1 SGHRS and CDR2 YFSETQ come from the germline V gene. This CDR3 contains 18 residues. CDR3 DNA: TGCGCCAGCAGCGTAACTCTAGCGGGGGGGGCTACCCGGGAGACCCAGTACTTC. Protein: CASSVTLAGGATRETQYF.

The V call is TRBV27, the J call TRBJ2-7; possible D gene TRBD2, 6 bases. Germline CDR1 is MNHEY and CDR2 is SMNVEV (reference sequence). The length of the CDR3 is 17 residues. The V end was cut by 7 bases, the J end by 0 bases, with 22 bases between. CDR3 amino acids: CASTALPGLRSSYEQYF. CDR3 DNA sequence: TGTGCCAGCACCGCGCTCCCGGGACTCCGGAGCTCCTACGAGCAGTACTTC.

The chain is built from TRBV10-3 and TRBJ2-1; 14 nucleotides match TRBD2. The length of the CDR3 is 16 residues. Germline lookup yields CDR1 ENHRY and CDR2 SYGVKD. V was clipped by 11 bases and J by 8 bases; unmatched bases: 14. CDR3 bases: TGTGCCTTTTCGGGGACTAGCGGGAGTTTCATCGATGAGCAGTTCTTC. This translates into CAFSGTSGSFIDEQFF.

The rearrangement uses TRBV6-1 and TRBJ2-5; 7 bases are a match to TRBD2. The J call may not be correct, given that the DNA end is closer to TRBJ2-7. CDR3 size: 14 residues. The germline gives CDR1 MNHNS, CDR2 SASEGT. CDR3 region: CASSESGATYEQYF. The CDR3 DNA reads TGTGCCAGCAGTGAAAGCGGGGCCACCTACGAGCAGTACTTC.

The DNA of the CDR3 is TGCAGCGTTGAAGATCCGACTAGCGGGGGCATCTACAATGAGCAGTTCTTC. It encodes CSVEDPTSGGIYNEQFF. The rearrangement joins TRBV29-1 to TRBJ2-1; 12 bases are shared with TRBD2. The V and J ends lost 0 bases and 3 bases, in that order; junction bases with no gene match: 6. CDR3 length: 17 residues. Looked up from germline, CDR1 is SQVTM and CDR2 is ANQGSEA.

A few counts support this clone. The chain joins TRBV2 to TRBJ2-2; a possible D gene is TRBD1 (5 bases). The CDR3 loop spans 15 amino acids. The V end lost 4 bases, the J end lost 0 bases, and 9 bases lay between the germline ends. The germline V gene has CDR1 SNHLY and CDR2 FYNNEI. The CDR3 sequence is CASSAGLTNTGELFF. CDR3 nucleotides: TGTGCCAGCAGTGCAGGGCTAACGAACACCGGGGAGCTGTTTTTT.

This clone was detected only a few times. The V call is TRBV4-2, the J call TRBJ2-3; possible D gene TRBD2, 7 bases. In germline, CDR1 is LGHNA, CDR2 YNFKEQ. Trimming took 0 bases from V and 5 from J, leaving 18 bases between them. This CDR3 has 17 amino acids. CDR3 loop: CASSQDIGGGGGDTQYF. The CDR3 DNA reads TGTGCCAGCAGCCAAGACATTGGCGGGGGCGGTGGAGATACGCAGTATTTT.

The gene calls are TRBV21-1 and TRBJ2-7; the table's D call, TRBD2, has no DNA check behind it. TRBV21-1 is reported as a pseudogene. The CDR3 has 15 amino acids. The DNA of the CDR3 is TGTGCCAGCAGCAATCGACGTACTAGCTCCTACGAGCAGTACTTC. The encoded protein is CASSNRRTSSYEQYF.

The rearrangement joins TRBV27 to TRBJ2-1; TRBD2 aligns across 7 bases. The V and J ends lost 7 bases and 3 bases, in that order; junction bases with no gene match: 12. The CDR3 consists of 16 residues. Germline lookup yields CDR1 MNHEY and CDR2 SMNVEV (reference sequence). As DNA, the CDR3 is TGTGCCAGCACCCCGGGCCGGGTAGCGGGCTACAATGAGCAGTTCTTC. Its protein is CASTPGRVAGYNEQFF.

V and J are TRBV7-9 and TRBJ1-1, with 11 bases that match TRBD1. Unmatched junction bases numbered 9, after V lost 4 bases and J lost 2 bases. The V gene's germline CDR1 is SEHNR and CDR2 FQNEAQ (reference sequence). The length of the CDR3 is 17 residues. This CDR3 reads CASSSPGQGVRNTEAFF. In DNA form, the CDR3 reads TGTGCCAGCAGCTCACCGGGACAGGGGGTGCGAAACACTGAAGCTTTCTTT.

On this clone: One junction end does not reproduce the germline sequence, and a read error may be involved. The chain recombines TRBV5-1 with TRBJ2-2, with 9 bases lining up with TRBD1. Germline CDR1 and CDR2: SGHRS and YFSETQ. The CDR3 totals 16 residues. DNA for the CDR3: TGCGCCAACAGCTCCCGGACAGGGGAGAACACCGGGGAGCTGTTTTTT. This encodes CANSSRTGENTGELFF.

The chain couples TRBV5-6 to TRBJ1-5; 9 bases are shared with TRBD1. There are 15 residues in the CDR3. V trimming: 2 bases; J trimming: 6 bases; junction bases outside the gene matches: 6. CDR1 SGHDT and CDR2 YYEEEE come from the germline V gene. As DNA, the CDR3 is TGTGCCAGCAGCTTTGGACAGGGGACAGCTCAGCCCCAGCATTTT. Protein: CASSFGQGTAQPQHF.